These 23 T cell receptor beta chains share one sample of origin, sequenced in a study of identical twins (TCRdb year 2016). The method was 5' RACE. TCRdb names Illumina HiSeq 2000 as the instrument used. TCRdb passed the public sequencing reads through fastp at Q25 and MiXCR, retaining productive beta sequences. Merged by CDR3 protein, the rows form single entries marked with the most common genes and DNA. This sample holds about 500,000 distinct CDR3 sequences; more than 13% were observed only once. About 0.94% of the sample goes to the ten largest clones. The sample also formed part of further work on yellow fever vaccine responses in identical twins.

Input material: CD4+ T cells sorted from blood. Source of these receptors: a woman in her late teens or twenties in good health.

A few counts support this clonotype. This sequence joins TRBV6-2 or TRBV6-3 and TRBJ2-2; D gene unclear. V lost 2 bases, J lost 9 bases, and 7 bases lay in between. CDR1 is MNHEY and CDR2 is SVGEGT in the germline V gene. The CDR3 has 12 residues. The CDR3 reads CASSYSYRELFF. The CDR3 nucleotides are TGTGCCAGCAGTTACAGTTACCGGGAGCTGTTTTTT.

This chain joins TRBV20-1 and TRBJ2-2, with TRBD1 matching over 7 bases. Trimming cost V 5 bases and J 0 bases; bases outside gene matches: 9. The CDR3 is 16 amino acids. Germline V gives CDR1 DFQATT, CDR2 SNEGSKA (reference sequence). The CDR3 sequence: CSACTNRGSNTGELFF. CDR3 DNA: TGCAGTGCTTGCACCAACAGGGGCTCGAACACCGGGGAGCTGTTTTTT.

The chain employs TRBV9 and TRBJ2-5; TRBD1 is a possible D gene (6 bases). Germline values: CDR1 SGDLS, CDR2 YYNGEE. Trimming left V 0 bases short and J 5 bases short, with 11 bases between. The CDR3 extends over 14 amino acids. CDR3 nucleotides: TGTGCCAGCAGCGTAGGCCCGAGGGGGGAGACCCAGTACTTC. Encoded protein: CASSVGPRGETQYF.

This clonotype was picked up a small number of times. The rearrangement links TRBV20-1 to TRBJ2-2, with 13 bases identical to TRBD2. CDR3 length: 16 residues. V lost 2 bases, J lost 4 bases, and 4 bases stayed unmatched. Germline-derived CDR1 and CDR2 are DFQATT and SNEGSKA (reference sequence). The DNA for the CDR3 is TGCAGTGCTAGACGAGGACTAGCGGGGGTCACCGGGGAGCTGTTTTTT. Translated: CSARRGLAGVTGELFF.

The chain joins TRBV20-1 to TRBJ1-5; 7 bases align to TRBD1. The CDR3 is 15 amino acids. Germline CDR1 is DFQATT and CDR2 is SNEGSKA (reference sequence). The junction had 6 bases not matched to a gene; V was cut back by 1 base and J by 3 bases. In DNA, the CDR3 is TGCAGTGCTAGAGTACAGACAGGGCCCAATCAGCCCCAGCATTTT. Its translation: CSARVQTGPNQPQHF.

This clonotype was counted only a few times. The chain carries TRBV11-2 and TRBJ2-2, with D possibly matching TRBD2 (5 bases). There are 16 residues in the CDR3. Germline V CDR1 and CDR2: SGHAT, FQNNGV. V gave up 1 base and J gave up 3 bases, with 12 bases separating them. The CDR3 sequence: CASSLAGKKDTGELFF. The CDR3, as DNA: TGTGCCAGCAGCTTAGCGGGGAAGAAGGACACCGGGGAGCTGTTTTTT.

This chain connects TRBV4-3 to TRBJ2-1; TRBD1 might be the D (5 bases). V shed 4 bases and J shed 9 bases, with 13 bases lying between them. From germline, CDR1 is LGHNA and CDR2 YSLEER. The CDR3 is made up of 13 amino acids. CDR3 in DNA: TGCGCCAGCAGCCTGGCGCTAGGGGCTGAGCAGTTCTTC. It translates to CASSLALGAEQFF.

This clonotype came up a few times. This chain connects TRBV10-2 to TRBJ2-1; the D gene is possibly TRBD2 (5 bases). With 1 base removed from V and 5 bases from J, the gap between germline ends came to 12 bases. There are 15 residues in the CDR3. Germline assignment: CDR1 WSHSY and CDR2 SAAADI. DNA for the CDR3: TGCGCCAGCAGTGAGTGGGTAGCGCGAAACAATGAGCAGTTCTTC. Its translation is CASSEWVARNNEQFF.

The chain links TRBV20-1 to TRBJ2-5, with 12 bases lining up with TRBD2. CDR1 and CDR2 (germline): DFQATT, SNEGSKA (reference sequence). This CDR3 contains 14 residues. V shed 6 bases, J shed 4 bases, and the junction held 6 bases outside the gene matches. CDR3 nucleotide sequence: TGCAGTGCACGGACTAGCGGGGTTGTAGAGACCCAGTACTTC. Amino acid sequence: CSARTSGVVETQYF.

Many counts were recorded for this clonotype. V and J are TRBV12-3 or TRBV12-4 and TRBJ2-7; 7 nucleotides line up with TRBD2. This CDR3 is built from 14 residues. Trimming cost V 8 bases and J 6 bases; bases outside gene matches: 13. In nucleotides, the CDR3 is TGTGCCAGCGGACCTGGGCTAGCGGAACGCGAGCAGTACTTC. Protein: CASGPGLAEREQYF.

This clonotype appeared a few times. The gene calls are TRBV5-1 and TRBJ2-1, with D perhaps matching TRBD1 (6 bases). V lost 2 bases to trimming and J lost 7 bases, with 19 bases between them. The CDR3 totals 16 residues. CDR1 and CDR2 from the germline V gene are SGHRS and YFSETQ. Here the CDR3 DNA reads TGCGCCAGCAGCTTTGGGGACACCCCTTTAGGGAATGAGCAGTTCTTC. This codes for CASSFGDTPLGNEQFF.

The CDR3 loop reads CASSLGSVYGYTF. The CDR3, as DNA: TGTGCCAGCAGTTTAGGGTCCGTTTATGGCTACACCTTC. The chain couples TRBV2 to TRBJ1-2; D remains ambiguous. The CDR3 runs to 13 residues. Germline V CDR1 and CDR2: SNHLY, FYNNEI. V was shortened by 5 bases and J by 5 bases, with 12 bases between the two germline ends.

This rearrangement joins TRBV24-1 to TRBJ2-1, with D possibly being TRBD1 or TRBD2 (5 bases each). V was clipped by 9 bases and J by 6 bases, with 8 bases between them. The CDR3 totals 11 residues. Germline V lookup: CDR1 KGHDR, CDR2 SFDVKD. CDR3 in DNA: TGTGCCACCGAGGGGTCCAATGAGCAGTTCTTC. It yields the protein CATEGSNEQFF.

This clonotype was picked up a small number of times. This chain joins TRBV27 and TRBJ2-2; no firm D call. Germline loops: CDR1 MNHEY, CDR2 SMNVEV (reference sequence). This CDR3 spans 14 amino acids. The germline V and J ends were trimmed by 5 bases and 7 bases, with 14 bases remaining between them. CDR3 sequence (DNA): TGTGCCAGCAGTCCAGCCTGGTTGAACGGGGAGCTGTTTTTT. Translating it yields CASSPAWLNGELFF.

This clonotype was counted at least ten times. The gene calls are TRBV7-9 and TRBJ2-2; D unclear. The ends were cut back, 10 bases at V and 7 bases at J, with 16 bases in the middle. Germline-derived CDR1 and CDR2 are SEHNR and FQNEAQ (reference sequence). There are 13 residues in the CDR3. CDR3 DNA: TGTGCCACGGGTGACTTCCGTGGCGGGGAGCTGTTTTTT. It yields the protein CATGDFRGGELFF.

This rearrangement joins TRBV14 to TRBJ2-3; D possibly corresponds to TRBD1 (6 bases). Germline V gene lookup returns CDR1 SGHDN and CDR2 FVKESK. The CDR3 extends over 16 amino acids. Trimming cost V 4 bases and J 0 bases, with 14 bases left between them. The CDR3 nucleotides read TGTGCCAGCAGCCGCAATACCGGGACAAGCACAGATACGCAGTATTTT. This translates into CASSRNTGTSTDTQYF.

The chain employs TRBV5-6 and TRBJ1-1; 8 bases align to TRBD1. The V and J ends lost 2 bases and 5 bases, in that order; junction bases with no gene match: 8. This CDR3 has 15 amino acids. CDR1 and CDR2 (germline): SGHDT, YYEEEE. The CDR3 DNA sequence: TGTGCCAGCAGCTTTCGCAGGGACAGGTCGACTGAAGCTTTCTTT. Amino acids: CASSFRRDRSTEAFF.

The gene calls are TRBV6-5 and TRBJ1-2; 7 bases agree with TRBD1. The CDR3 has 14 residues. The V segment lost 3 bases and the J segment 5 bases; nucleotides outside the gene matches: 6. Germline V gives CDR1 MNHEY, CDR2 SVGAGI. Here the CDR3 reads CASSYGGGGYGYTF. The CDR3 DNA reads TGTGCCAGCAGTTATGGAGGGGGCGGGTATGGCTACACCTTC.

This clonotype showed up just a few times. CDR3 bases: TGTGCCACCAGCAGAGTAGGGTACCCGAACACTGAAGCTTTCTTT. This translates into CATSRVGYPNTEAFF. The rearrangement links TRBV15 to TRBJ1-1; D remains ambiguous. Germline V lookup: CDR1 LNHNV, CDR2 YYDKDF (reference sequence). V lost 1 base to trimming and J lost 1 base, with 10 bases between them. CDR3 length: 15 amino acids.

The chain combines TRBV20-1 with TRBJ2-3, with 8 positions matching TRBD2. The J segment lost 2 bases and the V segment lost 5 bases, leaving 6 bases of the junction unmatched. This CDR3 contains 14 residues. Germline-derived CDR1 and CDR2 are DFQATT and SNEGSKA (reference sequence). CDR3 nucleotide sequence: TGCAGTGCTCCTCGGGGGGGGAACACAGATACGCAGTATTTT. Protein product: CSAPRGGNTDTQYF.

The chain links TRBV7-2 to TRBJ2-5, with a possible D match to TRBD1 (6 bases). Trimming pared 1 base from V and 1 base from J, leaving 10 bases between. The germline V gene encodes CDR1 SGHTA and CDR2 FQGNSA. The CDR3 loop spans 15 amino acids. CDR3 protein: CASSLVRGSQETQYF. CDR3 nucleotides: TGTGCCAGCAGCTTAGTCAGGGGCAGCCAAGAGACCCAGTACTTC.

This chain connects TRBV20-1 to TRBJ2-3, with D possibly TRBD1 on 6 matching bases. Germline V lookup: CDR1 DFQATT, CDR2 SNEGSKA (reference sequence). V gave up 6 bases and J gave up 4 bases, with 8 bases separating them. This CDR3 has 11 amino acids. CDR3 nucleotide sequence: TGCAGTGCCAGACAGGCAGATACGCAGTATTTT. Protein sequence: CSARQADTQYF.

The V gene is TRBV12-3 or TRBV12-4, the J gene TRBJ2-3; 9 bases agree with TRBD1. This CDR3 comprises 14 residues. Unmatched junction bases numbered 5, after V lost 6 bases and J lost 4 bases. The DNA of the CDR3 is TGTGCCAGCAGGGTACGGGACAGGGCAGATACGCAGTATTTT. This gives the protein CASRVRDRADTQYF.